This T cell receptor beta chain derives from a study of cytomegalovirus exposure and HLA in healthy donors. Study results and caveats: Within a later analysis, the majority of CMV-associated TCR beta chains appeared HLA-restricted. Previous analysis showed most TCR beta V segments were productive about 87% or about 30% of the time. A later analysis linked a missense DCLRE1C variant to TCR beta V- and J-gene trimming.

With 3 bases clipped from V and 3 bases from J, the junction kept 7 bases outside the gene matches. The germline V gene has CDR1 MNHEY and CDR2 SMNVEV (reference sequence). This CDR3 is 17 amino acids long. The PCR ran on 60 Vbeta and 13 Jbeta primers. As handled by the study authors: The authors later counted 65 million to 90 million unique TCR beta chains, some 11 million of them shared. Assay used: immunoSEQ multiplex PCR; TCRdb lists only in-frame clones, some missing. V and J calls and clone size are those listed in that table; D and trimming were worked out from the DNA. The sample lists roughly 150,000 clones; around 82% were seen once. Concerning this clone itself: As yet, its antigen is unknown.

The chain joins TRBV27 to TRBJ2-2; 10 nucleotides line up with TRBD1. Sample: PBMCs. The TCR comes from a woman between 50 and 59 years old in good health and CMV-seropositive. CDR3 bases: TGTGCCAGCAGTTTCTATCGACAGGGGGCTTACACCGGGGAGCTGTTTTTT. It encodes CASSFYRQGAYTGELFF.